The present T cell receptor (beta chain) was sequenced within a study of blood T cell repertoires in COVID-19. Study in general: COVID-19 samples collected from the United States, Italy and Spain covered acute and convalescent phases.

Enrollment of patients from Seattle took place during active infection, with longitudinal follow-up. Per the original methods: Amplification with reference gene primers provided the estimates of nucleated cell counts. Using immunoSEQ multiplex PCR, the repertoire was profiled, and TCRdb retains in-frame clones only, with some absent. V, J and clone size were drawn from that table, and D and trimming were deduced from the DNA. Of 210,000 or so clones detected, approximately 90% appear once; the ten largest clones hold 2% to 3%. Material: peripheral blood. The receptor comes from a man aged 25-40 years with COVID-19, enrolled during active disease.

The CDR3 sequence: CASRVRDTEAFF. The CDR3 DNA reads TGTGCCAGCCGTGTCAGGGACACTGAAGCTTTCTTT. The gene calls are TRBV27 and TRBJ1-1, with D perhaps TRBD1 (5 bases). This CDR3 has 12 residues. Germline V lookup: CDR1 MNHEY, CDR2 SMNVEV (reference sequence). Trimming removed 8 bases at V and 3 bases at J, with 10 bases between.